A selection of T cell receptor beta chains follows, all from one sample in a study of CD8 T cells in Susac syndrome. TCRdb re-derived calls from the immunoSEQ multiplex PCR reads in MiXCR, one entry per CDR3 protein. The sample holds a few hundred thousand distinct CDR3 sequences, 85% seen once. The sample was CD8+ T cells from PBMCs. The receptors stem from a human donor with multiple sclerosis. Both conserved end residues are part of each CDR3. Fields, in order: J gene, V gene, clone size, CDR3 protein. Rows give clone size only sometimes, using once, few, many, or a class for an expanded clone.

>TRBJ2-2|TRBV29-1|few
CSGGQPNTGELFF
>TRBJ1-5|TRBV2|NA
CASKGRLNSNQPQHF
>TRBJ2-2|TRBV12-3/TRBV12-4|NA
CASILAGELFF
>TRBJ2-7|TRBV2|NA
CASSAVVTSYEQYF
>TRBJ2-4|TRBV20-1|NA
CSVKSADFKNIQYF
>TRBJ2-6|TRBV6-5|NA
CASSSFSGANVLTF
>TRBJ2-3|TRBV11-2|NA
CASSFWRYTDTQYF
>TRBJ2-1|TRBV20-1|NA
CSATGTSGGRLTNEQFF
>TRBJ2-1|TRBV18|NA
CASSPAGTYNEQFF
>TRBJ2-3|TRBV28|NA
CASSLFVDREADTQYF
>TRBJ1-2|TRBV19|NA
CASSPYSGQYGYTF
>TRBJ1-3|TRBV20-1|NA
CSARDLQGEGNTIYF
>TRBJ1-1|TRBV12-3/TRBV12-4|NA
CASSLSEAFF
>TRBJ2-7|TRBV4-2|NA
CASSPREGAGYEQYF
>TRBJ2-1|TRBV10-3|NA
CAISEMLASNEQFF
>TRBJ1-2|TRBV28|NA
CASSLFQGAAYGYTF
>TRBJ1-2|TRBV29-1|NA
CSVPDKDGYGYTF
>TRBJ2-7|TRBV27|once
CASSFRPRAHASYEQYF
>TRBJ1-2|TRBV27|NA
CASSLGGDIYGYTF
>TRBJ2-7|TRBV4-1|NA
CASSQVRGYEQYF
>TRBJ2-5|TRBV4-3|once
CASSQDLRRSWETQYF
>TRBJ1-4|TRBV3-1|NA
CASSYGTGGREKLFF
>TRBJ1-2|TRBV2|NA
CASSGTESGYTF
>TRBJ2-2|TRBV6-5|NA
CASSYMVAESNGELFF
>TRBJ1-5|TRBV21-1|NA
CASSKGALDALADQPQHF
>TRBJ1-1|TRBV7-9|NA
CASSLGGSRTEAFF
>TRBJ1-3|TRBV5-5|NA
CASALVGDPSGNTIYF
>TRBJ2-2|TRBV27|NA
CASSFFRGYTGELFF
>TRBJ2-2|TRBV6-5|NA
CASSYRDGYTGELFF
>TRBJ1-5|TRBV5-1|NA
CASSRSVNQPQHF
>TRBJ2-5|TRBV18|NA
CASSPPLGETQYF
>TRBJ1-1|TRBV7-9|NA
CASKNMGTEAFF
>TRBJ1-5|TRBV6-1|NA
CASSEGRTMGQPQHF
>TRBJ1-2|TRBV10-3|NA
CAISVAPGAQNHGYTF
>TRBJ2-7|TRBV14|NA
CASSPNFPGSYEQYF
>TRBJ2-7|TRBV11-1|NA
CASSSGHKGEQYF
>TRBJ2-7|TRBV4-3|few
CASSQELGTGGSYEQYF
>TRBJ2-7|TRBV7-9|NA
CASSPPGGQPEQYF
>TRBJ2-7|TRBV28|NA
CASSLFRTPTYEQYF
>TRBJ2-1|TRBV7-8|NA
CASSIGGNDRWGNEQFF
>TRBJ1-1|TRBV9|NA
CASSIDREDKTEAFF
>TRBJ2-5|TRBV20-1|NA
CSGSATRETQYF
>TRBJ2-5|TRBV6-2/TRBV6-3|NA
CASSILDASTQYF
>TRBJ2-7|TRBV7-9|few
CASSAGIYEQYF
>TRBJ1-5|TRBV29-1|NA
CSVVTGGFNQPQHF
>TRBJ2-5|TRBV6-5|NA
CASSSQIQETQYF
>TRBJ1-2|TRBV5-4|NA
CASIGGEVDYGYTF
>TRBJ1-2|TRBV28|NA
CASRETTGSDGYTF
>TRBJ1-5|TRBV27|NA
CASSFGVGGTQPQHF
>TRBJ2-1|TRBV2|NA
CASSRLEVKVPNEQFF